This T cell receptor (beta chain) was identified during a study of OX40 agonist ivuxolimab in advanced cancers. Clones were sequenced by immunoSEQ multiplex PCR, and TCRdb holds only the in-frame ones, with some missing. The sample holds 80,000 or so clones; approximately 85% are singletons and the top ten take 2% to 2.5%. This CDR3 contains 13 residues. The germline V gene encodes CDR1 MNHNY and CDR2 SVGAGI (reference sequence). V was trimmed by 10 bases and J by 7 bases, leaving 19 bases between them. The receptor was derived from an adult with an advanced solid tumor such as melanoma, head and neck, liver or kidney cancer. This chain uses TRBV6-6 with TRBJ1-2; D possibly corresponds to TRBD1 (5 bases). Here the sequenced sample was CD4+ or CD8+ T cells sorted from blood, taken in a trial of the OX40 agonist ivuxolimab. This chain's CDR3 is CATLYEGYPGYTF. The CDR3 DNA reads TGTGCCACCCTCTATGAGGGGTATCCTGGCTACACCTTC.